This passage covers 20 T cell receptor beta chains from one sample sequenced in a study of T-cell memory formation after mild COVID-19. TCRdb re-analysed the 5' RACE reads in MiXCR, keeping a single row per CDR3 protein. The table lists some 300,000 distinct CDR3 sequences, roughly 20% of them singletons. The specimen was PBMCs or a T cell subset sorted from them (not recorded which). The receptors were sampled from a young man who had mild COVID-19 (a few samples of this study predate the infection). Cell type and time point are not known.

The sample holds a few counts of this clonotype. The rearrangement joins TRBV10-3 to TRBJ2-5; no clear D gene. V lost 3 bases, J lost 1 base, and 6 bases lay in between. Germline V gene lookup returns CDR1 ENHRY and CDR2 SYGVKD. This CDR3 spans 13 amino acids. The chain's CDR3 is CAISDMSQETQYF. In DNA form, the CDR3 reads TGTGCCATCAGTGATATGTCCCAAGAGACCCAGTACTTC.

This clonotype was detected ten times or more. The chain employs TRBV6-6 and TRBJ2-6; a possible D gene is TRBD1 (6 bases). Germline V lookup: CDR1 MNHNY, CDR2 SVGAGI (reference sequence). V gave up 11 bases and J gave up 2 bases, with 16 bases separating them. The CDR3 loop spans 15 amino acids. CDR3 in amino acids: CACRTDLAGANVLTF. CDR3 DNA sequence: TGTGCCTGTAGGACAGACCTAGCTGGGGCCAACGTCCTGACTTTC.

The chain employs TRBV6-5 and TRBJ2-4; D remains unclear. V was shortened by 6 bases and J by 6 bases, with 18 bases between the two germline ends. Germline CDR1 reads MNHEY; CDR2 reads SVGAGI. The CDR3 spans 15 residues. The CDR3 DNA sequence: TGTGCCAGCAGCTCCTGGCCTGACGGAACAAACATTCAGTACTTC. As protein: CASSSWPDGTNIQYF.

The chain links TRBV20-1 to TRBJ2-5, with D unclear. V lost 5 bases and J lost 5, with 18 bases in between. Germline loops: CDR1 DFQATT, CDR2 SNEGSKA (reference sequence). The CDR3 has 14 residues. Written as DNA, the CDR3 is TGCAGTGCTCCGAACCCCCCGTGGGTGGAGACCCAGTACTTC. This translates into CSAPNPPWVETQYF.

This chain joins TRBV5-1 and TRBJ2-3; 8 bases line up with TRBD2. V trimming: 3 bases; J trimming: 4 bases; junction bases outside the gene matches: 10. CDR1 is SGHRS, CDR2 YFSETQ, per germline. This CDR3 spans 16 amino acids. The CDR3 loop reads CASSWRPGGASDTQYF. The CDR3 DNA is TGCGCCAGCAGCTGGCGGCCCGGGGGGGCGTCAGATACGCAGTATTTT.

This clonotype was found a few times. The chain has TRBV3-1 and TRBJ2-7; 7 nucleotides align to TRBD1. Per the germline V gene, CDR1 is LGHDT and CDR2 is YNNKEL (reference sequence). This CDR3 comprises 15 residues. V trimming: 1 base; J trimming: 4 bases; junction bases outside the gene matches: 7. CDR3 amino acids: CASSQGAGGRYEQYF. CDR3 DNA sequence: TGTGCCAGCAGCCAAGGAGCAGGGGGACGTTACGAGCAGTACTTC.

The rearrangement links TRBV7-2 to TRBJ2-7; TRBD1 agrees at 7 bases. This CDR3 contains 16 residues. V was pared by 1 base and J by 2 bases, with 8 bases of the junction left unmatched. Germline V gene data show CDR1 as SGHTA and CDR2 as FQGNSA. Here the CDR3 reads CASSLGGETGTYEQYV. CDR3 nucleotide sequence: TGTGCCAGCAGCTTAGGAGGCGAGACAGGGACCTACGAGCAGTACGTC.

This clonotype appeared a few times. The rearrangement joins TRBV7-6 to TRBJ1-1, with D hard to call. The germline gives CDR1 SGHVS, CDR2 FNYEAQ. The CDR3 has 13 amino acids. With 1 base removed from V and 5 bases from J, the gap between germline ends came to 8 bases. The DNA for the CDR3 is TGTGCCAGCAGCTTAGGGACCTTAACTGAAGCTTTCTTT. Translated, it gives CASSLGTLTEAFF.

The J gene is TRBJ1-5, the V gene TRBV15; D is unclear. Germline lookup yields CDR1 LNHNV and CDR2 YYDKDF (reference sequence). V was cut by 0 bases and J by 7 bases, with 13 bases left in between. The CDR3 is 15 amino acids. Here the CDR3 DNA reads TGTGCCACCAGCAGAGATCGGACGACCGGGCAGCCCCAGCATTTT. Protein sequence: CATSRDRTTGQPQHF.

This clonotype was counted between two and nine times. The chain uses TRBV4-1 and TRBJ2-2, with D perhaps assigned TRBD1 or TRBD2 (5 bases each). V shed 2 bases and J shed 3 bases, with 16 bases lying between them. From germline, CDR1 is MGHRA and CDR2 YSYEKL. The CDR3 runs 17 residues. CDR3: CASSQPYGTEDTGELFF. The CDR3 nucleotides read TGCGCCAGCAGCCAACCGTACGGGACGGAAGACACCGGGGAGCTGTTTTTT.

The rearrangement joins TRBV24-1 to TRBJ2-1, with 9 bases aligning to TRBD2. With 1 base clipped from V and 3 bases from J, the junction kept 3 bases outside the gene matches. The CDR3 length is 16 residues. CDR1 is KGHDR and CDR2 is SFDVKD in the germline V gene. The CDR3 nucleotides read TGTGCCACCAGTGATTTAGCGGGGGGCCGCTACAATGAGCAGTTCTTC. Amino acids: CATSDLAGGRYNEQFF.

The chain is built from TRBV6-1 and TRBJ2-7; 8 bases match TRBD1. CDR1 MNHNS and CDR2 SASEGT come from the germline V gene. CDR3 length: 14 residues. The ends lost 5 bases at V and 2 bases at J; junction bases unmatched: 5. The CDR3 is CASSRQGTTYEQYV. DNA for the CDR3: TGTGCCAGCAGTAGACAGGGGACAACCTACGAGCAGTACGTC.

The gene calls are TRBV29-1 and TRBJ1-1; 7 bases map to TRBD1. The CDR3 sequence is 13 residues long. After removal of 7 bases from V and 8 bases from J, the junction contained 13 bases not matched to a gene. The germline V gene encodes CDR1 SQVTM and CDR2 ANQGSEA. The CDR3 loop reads CSATQGGGAEAFF. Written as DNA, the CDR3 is TGCAGCGCTACCCAGGGGGGGGGTGCCGAAGCTTTCTTT.

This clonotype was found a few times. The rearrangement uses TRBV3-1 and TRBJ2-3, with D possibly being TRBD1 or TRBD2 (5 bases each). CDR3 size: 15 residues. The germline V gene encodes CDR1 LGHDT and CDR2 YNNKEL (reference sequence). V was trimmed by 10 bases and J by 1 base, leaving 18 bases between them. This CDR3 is CATQKGRWGTDTQYF. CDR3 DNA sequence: TGTGCCACCCAGAAGGGACGATGGGGCACAGATACGCAGTATTTT.

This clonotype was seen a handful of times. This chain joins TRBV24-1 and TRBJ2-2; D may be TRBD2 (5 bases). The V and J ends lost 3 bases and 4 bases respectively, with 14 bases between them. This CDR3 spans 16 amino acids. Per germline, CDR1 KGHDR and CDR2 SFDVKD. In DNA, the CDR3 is TGTGCCACCAGTGATCCTGCCGGGGATACCACCGGGGAGCTGTTTTTT. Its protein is CATSDPAGDTTGELFF.

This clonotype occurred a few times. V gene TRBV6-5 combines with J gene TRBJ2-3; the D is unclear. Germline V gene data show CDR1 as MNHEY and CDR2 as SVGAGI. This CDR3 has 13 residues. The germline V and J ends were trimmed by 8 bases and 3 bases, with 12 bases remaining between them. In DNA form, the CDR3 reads TGTGCCAGCGGGTCCTTCGGTACAGATACGCAGTATTTT. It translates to CASGSFGTDTQYF.

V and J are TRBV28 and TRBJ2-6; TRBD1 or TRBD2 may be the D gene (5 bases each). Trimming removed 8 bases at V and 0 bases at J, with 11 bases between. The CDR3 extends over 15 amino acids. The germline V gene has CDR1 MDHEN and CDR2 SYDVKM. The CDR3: CASGGSSSGANVLTF. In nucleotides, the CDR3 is TGTGCCAGCGGGGGTTCCAGCTCTGGGGCCAACGTCCTGACTTTC.

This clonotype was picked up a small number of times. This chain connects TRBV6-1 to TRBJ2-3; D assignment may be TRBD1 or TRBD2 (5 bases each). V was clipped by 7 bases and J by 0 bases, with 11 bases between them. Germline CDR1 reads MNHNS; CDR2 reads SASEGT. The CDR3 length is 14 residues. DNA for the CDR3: TGTGCCAGCACTCGGGGCGGGAGCACAGATACGCAGTATTTT. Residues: CASTRGGSTDTQYF.

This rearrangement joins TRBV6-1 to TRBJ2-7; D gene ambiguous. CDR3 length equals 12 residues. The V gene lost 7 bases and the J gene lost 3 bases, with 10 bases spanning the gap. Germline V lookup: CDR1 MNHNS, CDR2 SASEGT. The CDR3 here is CASMTTNYEQYV. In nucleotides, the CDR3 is TGTGCCAGCATGACGACCAACTACGAGCAGTACGTC.

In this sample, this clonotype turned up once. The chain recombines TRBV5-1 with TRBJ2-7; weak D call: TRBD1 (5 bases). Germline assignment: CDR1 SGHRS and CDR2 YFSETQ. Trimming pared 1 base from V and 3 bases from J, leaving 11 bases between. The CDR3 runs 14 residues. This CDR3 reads CASSLSQGFYEQYF. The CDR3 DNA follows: TGCGCCAGCAGCTTGTCCCAGGGCTTCTACGAGCAGTACTTC.